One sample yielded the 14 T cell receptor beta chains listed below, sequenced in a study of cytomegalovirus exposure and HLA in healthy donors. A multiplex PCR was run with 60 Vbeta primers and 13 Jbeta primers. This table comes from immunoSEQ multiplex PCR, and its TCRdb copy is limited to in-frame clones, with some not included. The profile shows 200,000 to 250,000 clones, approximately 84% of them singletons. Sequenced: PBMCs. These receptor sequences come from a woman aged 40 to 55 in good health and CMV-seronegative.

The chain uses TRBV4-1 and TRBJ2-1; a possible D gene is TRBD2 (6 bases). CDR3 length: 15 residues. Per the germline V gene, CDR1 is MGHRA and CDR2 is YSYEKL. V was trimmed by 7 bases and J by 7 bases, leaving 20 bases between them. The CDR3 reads CASKNRGSVVNEQFF. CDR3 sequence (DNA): TGCGCCAGCAAAAACCGGGGGTCGGTGGTTAATGAGCAGTTCTTC.

The CDR3 DNA sequence: TGTGCCAGCATCCGACAGGCGAAGGGGCTCGAGCAGTACTTC. Translation gives CASIRQAKGLEQYF. The chain recombines TRBV7-3 with TRBJ2-7; a weak D match, TRBD1 (6 bases). The CDR3 has 14 amino acids. The V end was cut by 7 bases, the J end by 6 bases, with 19 bases between. Germline V gene sequence: CDR1 SGHTA, CDR2 FQGTGA.

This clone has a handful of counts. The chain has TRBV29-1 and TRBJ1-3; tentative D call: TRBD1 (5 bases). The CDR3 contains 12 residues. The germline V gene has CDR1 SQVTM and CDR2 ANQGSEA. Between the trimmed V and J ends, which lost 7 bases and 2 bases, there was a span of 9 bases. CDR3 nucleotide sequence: TGCAGCGGCAGGGATACTGGAAACACCATATATTTT. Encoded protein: CSGRDTGNTIYF.

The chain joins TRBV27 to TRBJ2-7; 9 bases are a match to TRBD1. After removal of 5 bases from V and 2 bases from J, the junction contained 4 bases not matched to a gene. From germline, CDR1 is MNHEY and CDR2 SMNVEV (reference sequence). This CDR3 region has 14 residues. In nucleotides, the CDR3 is TGTGCCAGCAGTCCCACAGGGGGCCCCTACGAGCAGTACTTC. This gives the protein CASSPTGGPYEQYF.

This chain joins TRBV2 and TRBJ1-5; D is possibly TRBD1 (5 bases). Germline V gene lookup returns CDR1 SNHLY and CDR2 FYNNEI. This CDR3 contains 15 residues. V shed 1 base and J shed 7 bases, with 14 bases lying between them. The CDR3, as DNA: TGTGCCAGCAGTGAAGACAGGTGGCAGGGCCAGCCCCAGCATTTT. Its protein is CASSEDRWQGQPQHF.

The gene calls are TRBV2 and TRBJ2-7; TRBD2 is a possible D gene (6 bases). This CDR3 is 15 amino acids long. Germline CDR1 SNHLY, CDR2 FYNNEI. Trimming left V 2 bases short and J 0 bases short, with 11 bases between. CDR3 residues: CASSELGGDSYEQYF. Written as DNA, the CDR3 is TGTGCCAGCAGTGAACTGGGCGGGGACTCCTACGAGCAGTACTTC.

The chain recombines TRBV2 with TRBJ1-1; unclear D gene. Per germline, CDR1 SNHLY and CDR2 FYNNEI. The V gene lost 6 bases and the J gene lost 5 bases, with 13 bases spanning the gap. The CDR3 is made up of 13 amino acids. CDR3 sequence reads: CASSGRPETEAFF. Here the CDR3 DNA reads TGTGCCAGCAGCGGGAGACCGGAGACTGAAGCTTTCTTT.

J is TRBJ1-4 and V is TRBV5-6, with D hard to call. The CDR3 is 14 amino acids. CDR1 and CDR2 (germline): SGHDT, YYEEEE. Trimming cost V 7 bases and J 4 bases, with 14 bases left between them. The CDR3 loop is CASGPQDNNEKLFF. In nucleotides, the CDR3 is TGTGCCAGCGGGCCGCAGGATAATAATGAAAAACTGTTTTTT.

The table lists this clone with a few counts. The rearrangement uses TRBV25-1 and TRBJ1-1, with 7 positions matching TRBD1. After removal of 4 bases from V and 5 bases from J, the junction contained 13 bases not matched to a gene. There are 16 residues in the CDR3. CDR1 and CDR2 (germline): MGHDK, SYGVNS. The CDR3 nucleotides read TGTGCCAGCAGTGGGGCAGGGGGAGCTATTGGAACTGAAGCTTTCTTT. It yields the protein CASSGAGGAIGTEAFF.

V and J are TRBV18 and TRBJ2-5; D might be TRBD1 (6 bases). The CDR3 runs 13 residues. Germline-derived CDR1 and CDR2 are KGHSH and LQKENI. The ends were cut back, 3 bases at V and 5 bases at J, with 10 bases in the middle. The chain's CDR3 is CASSPDSLETQYF. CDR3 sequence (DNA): TGTGCCAGCTCACCGGACAGCTTGGAGACCCAGTACTTC.

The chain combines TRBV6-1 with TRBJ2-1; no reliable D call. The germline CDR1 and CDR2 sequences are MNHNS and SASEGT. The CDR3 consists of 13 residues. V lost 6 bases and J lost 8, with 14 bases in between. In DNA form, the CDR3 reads TGTGCCAGCAGCGCCACAATTCCTTATGAGCAGTTCTTC. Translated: CASSATIPYEQFF.

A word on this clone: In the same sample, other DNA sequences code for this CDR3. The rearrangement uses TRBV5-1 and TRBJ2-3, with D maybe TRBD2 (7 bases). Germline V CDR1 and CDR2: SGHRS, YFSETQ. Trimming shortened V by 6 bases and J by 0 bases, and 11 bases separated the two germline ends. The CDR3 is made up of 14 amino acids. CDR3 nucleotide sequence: TGCGCCAGCAATCGCGGGGGCAGCACAGATACGCAGTATTTT. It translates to CASNRGGSTDTQYF.

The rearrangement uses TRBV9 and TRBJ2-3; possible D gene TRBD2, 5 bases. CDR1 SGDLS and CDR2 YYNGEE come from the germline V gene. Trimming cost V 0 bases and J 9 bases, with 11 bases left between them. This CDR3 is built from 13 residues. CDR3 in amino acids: CASSVGGRGTQYF. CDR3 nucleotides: TGTGCCAGCAGCGTAGGAGGCCGAGGGACGCAGTATTTT.

The DNA for the CDR3 is TGTGCCAGCAGCGCAGGGGAGGGCTATGGCTACACCTTC. Protein sequence: CASSAGEGYGYTF. The chain has TRBV9 and TRBJ1-2, with D tentatively TRBD1 (6 bases). Trimming stripped 3 bases from V and 4 bases from J, with 10 bases between. Germline CDR1 and CDR2: SGDLS and YYNGEE. The CDR3 totals 13 residues. Full variable domain (rest looked up from reference TRBV9 and TRBJ1-2): DSGVTQTPKHLITATGQRVTLRCSPRSGDLSVYWYQQSLDQGLQFLIQYYNGEERAKGNILERFSAQQFPDLHSELNLSSLELGDSALYFCASSAGEGYGYTFGSGTRLTVV.